This T cell receptor (beta chain) was identified during a study of T cell repertoires in cytomegalovirus infection. TCRdb re-analysed the reads in MiXCR, keeping a single row per CDR3 protein. The table shows about 25,000 distinct CDR3 sequences, with under 25% occurring only once. The CDR3 covers 13 residues. Deletions cut 5 bases from V and 5 bases from J, with 12 bases between. This clonotype was seen only a few times. The antigen remains unidentified. The input for sequencing was CD8+ T cells from cultured PBMCs, taken from culture after CMV antigen stimulation. This TCR came from a human donor in good health (CMV status not recorded). Some clones in this sample may be carry-over from other donors' samples. J is TRBJ2-5 and V is TRBV12-3 or TRBV12-4; D possibly corresponds to TRBD2 (5 bases). CDR3: CASSETTPETQYF. The CDR3 DNA sequence: TGTGCCAGCAGTGAGACTACCCCGGAGACCCAGTACTTC.